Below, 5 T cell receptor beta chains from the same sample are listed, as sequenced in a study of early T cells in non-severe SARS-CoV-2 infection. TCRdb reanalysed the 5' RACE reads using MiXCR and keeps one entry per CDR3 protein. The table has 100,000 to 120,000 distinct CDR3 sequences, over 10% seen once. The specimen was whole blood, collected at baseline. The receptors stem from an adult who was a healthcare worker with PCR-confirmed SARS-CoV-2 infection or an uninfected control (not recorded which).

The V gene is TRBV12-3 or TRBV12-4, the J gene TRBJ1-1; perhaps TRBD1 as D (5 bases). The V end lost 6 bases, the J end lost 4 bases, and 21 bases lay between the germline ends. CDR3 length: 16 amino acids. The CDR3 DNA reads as TGTGCCAGCAGCACTAAGGGACTGCTGGGGGGCACTGAAGCTTTCTTT. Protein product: CASSTKGLLGGTEAFF.

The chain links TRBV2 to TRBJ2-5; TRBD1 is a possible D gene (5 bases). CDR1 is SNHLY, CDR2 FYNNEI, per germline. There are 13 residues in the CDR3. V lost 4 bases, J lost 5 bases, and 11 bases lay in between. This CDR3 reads CASSVIGVETQYF. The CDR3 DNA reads TGTGCCAGCAGTGTAATAGGGGTGGAGACCCAGTACTTC.

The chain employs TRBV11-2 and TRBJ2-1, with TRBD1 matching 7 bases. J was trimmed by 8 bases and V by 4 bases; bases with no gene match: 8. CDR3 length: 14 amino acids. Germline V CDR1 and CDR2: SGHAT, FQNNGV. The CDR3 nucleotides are TGTGCCAGCAGCTCGGGACAGAGTTACCATGAGCAGTTCTTC. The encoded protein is CASSSGQSYHEQFF.

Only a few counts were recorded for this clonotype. CDR3: CSVQGDSTDTQYF. The CDR3 nucleotides are TGCAGCGTTCAAGGGGACAGCACAGATACGCAGTATTTT. The J gene is TRBJ2-3, the V gene TRBV29-1; D might be TRBD1 or TRBD2, each matching 5 bases. V lost 5 bases and J lost 0, with 9 bases in between. Per germline, CDR1 SQVTM and CDR2 ANQGSEA. This CDR3 spans 13 amino acids.

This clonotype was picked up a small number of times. DNA of the CDR3: TGCAGTGCGGGGACTAGCGGGGTTCTCAATGAGCAGTTCTTC. This sequence encodes CSAGTSGVLNEQFF. The V and J genes are TRBV20-1 and TRBJ2-1; 13 bases line up with TRBD2. The CDR3 is 14 amino acids. The germline CDR1 and CDR2 sequences are DFQATT and SNEGSKA (reference sequence). V gave up 6 bases and J gave up 6 bases; unmatched junction bases: 5.